A selection of T cell receptor beta chains follows, all from one sample in a study of CD8 T cells in Susac syndrome. TCRdb analysed the immunoSEQ multiplex PCR reads with MiXCR anew, one entry per CDR3 protein. The sample records about 200,000 distinct CDR3 sequences, more than 90% being singletons. Source material: CD4+ T cells from PBMCs. The source is a human donor with multiple sclerosis. Each CDR3 is given with its conserved first and last residue. D genes are given only for firm matches. Part of the rows lack a size; the others show once, few, many or a class for expanded clones.

clone_size: .
j_call: TRBJ1-1
v_call: TRBV7-9
d_call: .
cdr3_aa: CASSLGSYTEAFF
cdr3_nt: TGTGCCAGCAGCTTAGGGTCTTACACTGAAGCTTTCTTT

clone_size: .
j_call: TRBJ1-4
v_call: TRBV7-2
d_call: TRBD1
cdr3_aa: CASSFTGTGDREKLFF
cdr3_nt: TGTGCCAGCAGCTTCACCGGGACAGGGGATCGGGAAAAACTGTTTTTT

clone_size: .
j_call: TRBJ2-7
v_call: TRBV3-1
d_call: .
cdr3_aa: CASSQDRQTIYEQYF
cdr3_nt: TGTGCCAGCAGCCAAGATAGACAGACGATCTACGAGCAGTACTTC

clone_size: .
j_call: TRBJ2-7
v_call: TRBV27
d_call: TRBD2
cdr3_aa: CASSFLSGGYEQYF
cdr3_nt: TGTGCCAGCAGTTTCCTTAGCGGGGGCTACGAGCAGTACTTC

clone_size: .
j_call: TRBJ1-5
v_call: TRBV29-1
d_call: .
cdr3_aa: CSVGARPGPQHF
cdr3_nt: TGCAGCGTTGGGGCCAGGCCAGGGCCCCAGCATTTT

clone_size: .
j_call: TRBJ2-2
v_call: TRBV20-1
d_call: .
cdr3_aa: CSARRGSGELFF
cdr3_nt: TGCAGTGCTAGAAGAGGGTCCGGGGAGCTGTTTTTT

clone_size: .
j_call: TRBJ1-2
v_call: TRBV6-5
d_call: .
cdr3_aa: CASSYKLNYGYTF
cdr3_nt: TGTGCCAGCAGTTACAAACTGAACTATGGCTACACCTTC

clone_size: .
j_call: TRBJ2-3
v_call: TRBV29-1
d_call: .
cdr3_aa: CSVAPPEDTQYF
cdr3_nt: TGCAGCGTCGCCCCCCCGGAGGATACGCAGTATTTT

clone_size: .
j_call: TRBJ2-1
v_call: TRBV5-6
d_call: .
cdr3_aa: CASSQDRGHVYNEQFF
cdr3_nt: TGTGCCAGCAGCCAGGATCGGGGCCATGTGTACAATGAGCAGTTCTTC

clone_size: .
j_call: TRBJ1-1
v_call: TRBV20-1
d_call: .
cdr3_aa: CSATRAAEAFF
cdr3_nt: TGCAGTGCTACCAGGGCTGCTGAAGCTTTCTTT

clone_size: .
j_call: TRBJ2-3
v_call: TRBV7-2
d_call: TRBD2
cdr3_aa: CASSLSLAGGTDTQYF
cdr3_nt: TGTGCCAGCAGCTTAAGTCTAGCGGGAGGCACAGATACGCAGTATTTT

clone_size: .
j_call: TRBJ2-3
v_call: TRBV5-6
d_call: .
cdr3_aa: CASSLPGTQYTDTQYF
cdr3_nt: TGTGCCAGCAGCTTGCCCGGGACCCAGTACACAGATACGCAGTATTTT

clone_size: .
j_call: TRBJ1-1
v_call: TRBV20-1
d_call: .
cdr3_aa: CSARTTNTEAFF
cdr3_nt: TGCAGTGCTAGAACTACGAACACTGAAGCTTTCTTT

clone_size: .
j_call: TRBJ2-3
v_call: TRBV30
d_call: TRBD1
cdr3_aa: CAWNPQGLRDTQYF
cdr3_nt: TGTGCCTGGAATCCACAGGGGTTGAGAGATACGCAGTATTTT

clone_size: once
j_call: TRBJ2-1
v_call: TRBV27
d_call: TRBD1
cdr3_aa: CASSSRTGSNEQFF
cdr3_nt: TGTGCCAGCAGTTCCCGGACAGGCTCGAATGAGCAGTTCTTC

clone_size: .
j_call: TRBJ2-5
v_call: TRBV2
d_call: .
cdr3_aa: CASSEELEGTQYF
cdr3_nt: TGTGCCAGCAGTGAGGAGCTGGAAGGGACCCAGTACTTC

clone_size: .
j_call: TRBJ2-5
v_call: TRBV5-4
d_call: .
cdr3_aa: CASSRDKAETQYF
cdr3_nt: TGTGCCAGCAGCAGGGACAAAGCAGAGACCCAGTACTTC

clone_size: .
j_call: TRBJ2-7
v_call: TRBV7-9
d_call: .
cdr3_aa: CASSRSEGLYEQYF
cdr3_nt: TGTGCCAGCAGCCGCTCGGAGGGGCTCTACGAGCAGTACTTC

clone_size: .
j_call: TRBJ2-1
v_call: TRBV7-8
d_call: TRBD2
cdr3_aa: CASSATSGGYNEQFF
cdr3_nt: TGTGCCAGCAGCGCCACTAGCGGGGGATACAATGAGCAGTTCTTC

clone_size: .
j_call: TRBJ2-1
v_call: TRBV29-1
d_call: .
cdr3_aa: CSGTSRVWEQFF
cdr3_nt: TGCAGCGGAACCTCTCGGGTCTGGGAGCAGTTCTTC

clone_size: .
j_call: TRBJ2-2
v_call: TRBV5-4
d_call: .
cdr3_aa: CASSLGPGGELFF
cdr3_nt: TGTGCCAGCAGCTTGGGGCCAGGGGGGGAGCTGTTTTTT

clone_size: once
j_call: TRBJ2-3
v_call: TRBV7-3
d_call: TRBD1
cdr3_aa: CASSLTGPSTDTQYF
cdr3_nt: TGTGCCAGCAGCTTGACAGGGCCTAGCACAGATACGCAGTATTTT

clone_size: .
j_call: TRBJ1-1
v_call: TRBV20-1
d_call: .
cdr3_aa: CSARVQGRKILPEAFF
cdr3_nt: TGCAGTGCTAGAGTCCAGGGTAGAAAAATCCTTCCTGAAGCTTTCTTT

clone_size: .
j_call: TRBJ2-7
v_call: TRBV6-5
d_call: .
cdr3_aa: CASSYSFLYEQYF
cdr3_nt: TGTGCCAGCAGTTACTCGTTTCTATACGAGCAGTACTTC

clone_size: .
j_call: TRBJ2-7
v_call: TRBV29-1
d_call: .
cdr3_aa: CSVGPRNGDYEQYF
cdr3_nt: TGCAGCGTTGGTCCAAGAAATGGGGACTACGAGCAGTACTTC

clone_size: .
j_call: TRBJ2-1
v_call: TRBV14
d_call: .
cdr3_aa: CASSQDPRTRFIGNEQFF
cdr3_nt: TGTGCCAGCAGCCAAGACCCTCGTACTAGATTCATTGGCAATGAGCAGTTCTTC

clone_size: .
j_call: TRBJ2-1
v_call: TRBV14
d_call: .
cdr3_aa: CASSLLPPYNEQFF
cdr3_nt: TGTGCCAGCAGCCTCCTGCCCCCGTACAATGAGCAGTTCTTC

clone_size: .
j_call: TRBJ1-5
v_call: TRBV30
d_call: .
cdr3_aa: CAWSGGTDQPQHF
cdr3_nt: TGTGCCTGGAGTGGGGGCACGGATCAGCCCCAGCATTTT

clone_size: .
j_call: TRBJ2-3
v_call: TRBV4-2
d_call: TRBD2
cdr3_aa: CASSRSGTSSTDTQYF
cdr3_nt: TGTGCCAGCAGCCGTTCCGGGACTAGCAGCACAGATACGCAGTATTTT

clone_size: .
j_call: TRBJ1-1
v_call: TRBV20-1
d_call: .
cdr3_aa: CSASKWGGTEAFF
cdr3_nt: TGCAGTGCTAGCAAGTGGGGTGGCACTGAAGCTTTCTTT

clone_size: .
j_call: TRBJ2-5
v_call: TRBV4-2
d_call: TRBD1
cdr3_aa: CASSPSGTEETQYF
cdr3_nt: TGTGCCAGCAGCCCCTCCGGGACAGAAGAGACCCAGTACTTC

clone_size: .
j_call: TRBJ2-7
v_call: TRBV27
d_call: TRBD2
cdr3_aa: CASSFGGGAYEQYF
cdr3_nt: TGTGCCAGCAGTTTTGGCGGGGGGGCCTACGAGCAGTACTTC

clone_size: once
j_call: TRBJ2-7
v_call: TRBV20-1
d_call: TRBD1
cdr3_aa: CSGTTGATYEQYF
cdr3_nt: TGCAGTGGTACGACAGGGGCCACCTACGAGCAGTACTTC

clone_size: .
j_call: TRBJ2-2
v_call: TRBV24-1
d_call: TRBD1
cdr3_aa: CATSTGVNTGELFF
cdr3_nt: TGTGCCACCAGTACAGGGGTGAACACCGGGGAGCTGTTTTTT

clone_size: .
j_call: TRBJ2-7
v_call: TRBV29-1
d_call: .
cdr3_aa: CSATGGDSEQYF
cdr3_nt: TGCAGCGCTACAGGGGGGGATTCCGAGCAGTACTTC

clone_size: .
j_call: TRBJ2-1
v_call: TRBV15
d_call: TRBD2
cdr3_aa: CATSSGLVAYNEQFF
cdr3_nt: TGTGCCACCAGCAGTGGACTAGTTGCCTACAATGAGCAGTTCTTC

clone_size: .
j_call: TRBJ2-5
v_call: TRBV27
d_call: .
cdr3_aa: CASSLSDRETQYF
cdr3_nt: TGTGCCAGCAGTTTATCAGACAGAGAGACCCAGTACTTC

clone_size: .
j_call: TRBJ2-4
v_call: TRBV6-5
d_call: .
cdr3_aa: CASRIGSQNIQYF
cdr3_nt: TGTGCCAGCAGGATCGGGAGCCAAAACATTCAGTACTTC

clone_size: .
j_call: TRBJ2-3
v_call: TRBV28
d_call: .
cdr3_aa: CASRGDGTDTQYF
cdr3_nt: TGTGCCAGCAGGGGAGATGGAACAGATACGCAGTATTTT

clone_size: .
j_call: TRBJ2-7
v_call: TRBV23-1
d_call: TRBD1
cdr3_aa: CASRRGTGSSYEQYF
cdr3_nt: TGCGCCAGCAGGAGAGGGACAGGGAGCTCCTACGAGCAGTACTTC

clone_size: .
j_call: TRBJ2-3
v_call: TRBV9
d_call: TRBD2
cdr3_aa: CASSVRDYTDTQYF
cdr3_nt: TGTGCCAGCAGCGTCCGGGACTATACAGATACGCAGTATTTT

clone_size: .
j_call: TRBJ1-2
v_call: TRBV30
d_call: .
cdr3_aa: CAWSVGGSGGYTF
cdr3_nt: TGTGCCTGGAGTGTGGGAGGTTCGGGCGGCTACACCTTC

clone_size: .
j_call: TRBJ2-2
v_call: TRBV7-3
d_call: .
cdr3_aa: CASSLNLGELFF
cdr3_nt: TGTGCCAGCAGCTTAAATCTCGGGGAGCTGTTTTTT

clone_size: .
j_call: TRBJ2-3
v_call: TRBV7-3
d_call: TRBD2
cdr3_aa: CASSPRLAGGADTQYF
cdr3_nt: TGTGCCAGCAGCCCAAGACTAGCGGGAGGTGCCGATACGCAGTATTTT

clone_size: .
j_call: TRBJ2-5
v_call: TRBV7-9
d_call: .
cdr3_aa: CASSLQGKGETQYF
cdr3_nt: TGTGCCAGCAGCTTACAAGGGAAGGGAGAGACCCAGTACTTC

clone_size: .
j_call: TRBJ1-1
v_call: TRBV30
d_call: TRBD1
cdr3_aa: CAWLRTGAPEAFF
cdr3_nt: TGTGCCTGGCTAAGGACAGGAGCACCTGAAGCTTTCTTT

clone_size: .
j_call: TRBJ2-1
v_call: TRBV27
d_call: TRBD1
cdr3_aa: CASSNPGQGANEQFF
cdr3_nt: TGTGCCAGCAGTAACCCGGGACAGGGGGCAAATGAGCAGTTCTTC

clone_size: .
j_call: TRBJ2-5
v_call: TRBV5-1
d_call: TRBD1
cdr3_aa: CASSPDRGQETQYF
cdr3_nt: TGCGCCAGCAGCCCGGACAGGGGGCAAGAGACCCAGTACTTC

clone_size: .
j_call: TRBJ1-6
v_call: TRBV19
d_call: .
cdr3_aa: CASSPDKNSPLHF
cdr3_nt: TGTGCCAGTAGTCCAGATAAGAATTCACCCCTCCACTTT

clone_size: .
j_call: TRBJ2-7
v_call: TRBV4-1
d_call: .
cdr3_aa: CASSPRQLSYEQYF
cdr3_nt: TGCGCCAGCAGCCCTCGACAGTTGTCCTACGAGCAGTACTTC

clone_size: .
j_call: TRBJ2-5
v_call: TRBV29-1
d_call: TRBD2
cdr3_aa: CSVEGGRAGGLKTQYF
cdr3_nt: TGCAGCGTTGAAGGGGGTCGAGCGGGAGGGTTAAAGACCCAGTACTTC

clone_size: .
j_call: TRBJ2-3
v_call: TRBV3-1
d_call: .
cdr3_aa: CASAQGSADTQYF
cdr3_nt: TGTGCCAGCGCCCAGGGGTCGGCAGATACGCAGTATTTT